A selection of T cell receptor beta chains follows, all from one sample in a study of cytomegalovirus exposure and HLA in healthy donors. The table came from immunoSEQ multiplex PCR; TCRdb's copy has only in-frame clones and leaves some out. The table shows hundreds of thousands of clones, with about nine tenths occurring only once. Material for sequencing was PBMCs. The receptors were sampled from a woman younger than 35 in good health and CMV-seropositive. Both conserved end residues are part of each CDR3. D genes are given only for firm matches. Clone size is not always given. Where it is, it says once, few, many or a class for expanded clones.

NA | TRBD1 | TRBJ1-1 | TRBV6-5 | TGTGCCAGCAGTCGACAGGGTTGGGCCACTGAAGCTTTCTTT | CASSRQGWATEAFF
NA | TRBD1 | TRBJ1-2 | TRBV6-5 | TGTGCCAGCAGTCGGGACAGGGGCTCTAACTATGGCTACACCTTC | CASSRDRGSNYGYTF
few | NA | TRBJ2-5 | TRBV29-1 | TGCAGCGTTGCTGCCCTCAGAGAGACCCAGTACTTC | CSVAALRETQYF
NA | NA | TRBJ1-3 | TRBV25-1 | TGTGCCAGCAGTGACTCCCCAGGGGTAGCTGGAAACACCATATATTTT | CASSDSPGVAGNTIYF
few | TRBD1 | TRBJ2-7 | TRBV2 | TGTGCCAGTATCACGGGACAGGGGAATGTCGAGCAGTACTTC | CASITGQGNVEQYF
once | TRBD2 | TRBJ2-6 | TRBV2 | TGTGCCAGCAGTGAATTGGGACTAGCGGGAGGGGCTGGGGCCAACGTCCTGACTTTC | CASSELGLAGGAGANVLTF
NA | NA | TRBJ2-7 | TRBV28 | TGTGCCAGCAGTCCATCCGGGACTCTGTACTTC | CASSPSGTLYF
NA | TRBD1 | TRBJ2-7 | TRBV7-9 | TGTGCCAGCAGCTTAGTCGCAGGGGGCGAGCAGTACTTC | CASSLVAGGEQYF
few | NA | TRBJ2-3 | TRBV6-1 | TGTGCCAGCGGCGTGGAGGGGACAGATACGCAGTATTTT | CASGVEGTDTQYF
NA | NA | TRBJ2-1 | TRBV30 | TGTGCCTGGAGTGTAGGAGGGAGAGGCGATGAGCAGTTCTTC | CAWSVGGRGDEQFF
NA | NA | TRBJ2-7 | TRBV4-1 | TGCGCCAGCAGCCAAGGGGACTGGAGCTCCTACGAGCAGTACTTC | CASSQGDWSSYEQYF
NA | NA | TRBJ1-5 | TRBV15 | TGTGCCACCAGCAGAGATCCTGGCCAGCCCCAGCATTTT | CATSRDPGQPQHF
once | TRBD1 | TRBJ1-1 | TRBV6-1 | TGTGCCAGCAGTGAAGCAATACAGGGGGCGAGCACTGAAGCTTTCTTT | CASSEAIQGASTEAFF
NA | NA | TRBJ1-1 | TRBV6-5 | TGTGCCAGCAGACGGGACAATCAAGCTTTCTTT | CASRRDNQAFF
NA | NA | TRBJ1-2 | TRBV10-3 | TGTGCCATCAGACAGGGATTTGGCTACACCTTC | CAIRQGFGYTF
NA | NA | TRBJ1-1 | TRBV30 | TGTGCCTGGGGCCCAGGGGAGACTGAAGCTTTCTTT | CAWGPGETEAFF
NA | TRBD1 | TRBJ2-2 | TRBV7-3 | TGTGCCAGCAGCTTTGACAGGGAAACCGGGGAGCTGTTTTTT | CASSFDRETGELFF
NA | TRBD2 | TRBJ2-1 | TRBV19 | TGTGCCAGTGAACCTAGCGGGAGGGCCGATGAGCAGTTCTTC | CASEPSGRADEQFF
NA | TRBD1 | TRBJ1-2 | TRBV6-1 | TGTGCCAGCAGTTTAACCACAGGGGAAAAAGCCGGCTACACCTTC | CASSLTTGEKAGYTF
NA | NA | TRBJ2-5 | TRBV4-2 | TGTGCCAGCAGCCAAGCCCTGGGTGACTACCTAAGGGCCCAGTACTTC | CASSQALGDYLRAQYF
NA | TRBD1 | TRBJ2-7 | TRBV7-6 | TGTGCCAGCAGCCCCCGGACAGGGTTCTCCTACGAGCAGTACTTC | CASSPRTGFSYEQYF
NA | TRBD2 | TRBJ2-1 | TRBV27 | TGTGCCAGCAGTTTATCACGGGAGGCCTCCTACAATGAGCAGTTCTTC | CASSLSREASYNEQFF
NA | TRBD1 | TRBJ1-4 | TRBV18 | TGTGCCAGCTCACCGTCACAGGGGACTAATGAAAAACTGTTTTTT | CASSPSQGTNEKLFF
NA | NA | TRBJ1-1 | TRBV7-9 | TGTGCCAGCAGCTTAGTCGCGAATGAAGCTTTCTTT | CASSLVANEAFF
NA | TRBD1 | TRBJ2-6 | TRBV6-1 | TGTGCCAGCAGTGCAGGGGGCATAGCTGGGGCCAACGTCCTGACTTTC | CASSAGGIAGANVLTF
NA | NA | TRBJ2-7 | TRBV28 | TGTGCCAGCAGTTTGATACTCTACGAGCAGTACTTC | CASSLILYEQYF
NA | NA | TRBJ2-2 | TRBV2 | TGTGCCAGCAGGGGGCAGGTGAACACCGGGGAGCTGTTTTTT | CASRGQVNTGELFF
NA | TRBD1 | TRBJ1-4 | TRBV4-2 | TGTGCCAGCAGCGACCGGGACAGTGGGGAAAAACTGTTTTTT | CASSDRDSGEKLFF
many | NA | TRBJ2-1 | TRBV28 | TGTGCCAGCAGTACCCCTTCTAGCGCCGCTAACAATGAGCAGTTCTTC | CASSTPSSAANNEQFF
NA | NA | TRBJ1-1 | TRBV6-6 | TGTGCCAGCAGTTACTCGAAGGGACTGACTGAAGCTTTCTTT | CASSYSKGLTEAFF
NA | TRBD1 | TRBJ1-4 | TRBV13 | TGTGCCAGCAGCCCGGACAGGGGGGGTGAAAAACTGTTTTTT | CASSPDRGGEKLFF
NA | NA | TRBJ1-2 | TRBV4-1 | TGCGCCAGCAGCCCCCTGACAGGCAGGGTGGACTATGGCTACACCTTC | CASSPLTGRVDYGYTF
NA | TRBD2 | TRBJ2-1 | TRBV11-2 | TGTGCCAGCAGCGCAGTTAGCGGGAGCTCCTACAATGAGCAGTTCTTC | CASSAVSGSSYNEQFF
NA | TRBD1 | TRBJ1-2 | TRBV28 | TGTGCCAGCAGGTCACATTCCCGGGACAGGTTGAATGGCTACACCTTC | CASRSHSRDRLNGYTF
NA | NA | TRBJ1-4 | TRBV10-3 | TGTGCCATCAGTCCCGGTACTGTCTTAGCTGAAAAACTGTTTTTT | CAISPGTVLAEKLFF
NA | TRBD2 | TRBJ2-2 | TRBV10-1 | TGCGCCAGCAGTGAGTCTACTAGCGGGAGAGCGAACACCGGGGAGCTGTTTTTT | CASSESTSGRANTGELFF
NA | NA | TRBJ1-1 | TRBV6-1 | TGTGCCAGCAGTGCCGCCGCAGGGCGGTTCGGTGAAGCTTTCTTT | CASSAAAGRFGEAFF
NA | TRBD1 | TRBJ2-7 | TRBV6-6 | TGTGCCACTGCACAGGGGTTGGGCGAGCAGTACTTC | CATAQGLGEQYF
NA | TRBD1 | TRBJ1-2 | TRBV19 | TGTGCCAGTAGTATATCGTACGACAGGGTTTATGGCTACACCTTC | CASSISYDRVYGYTF
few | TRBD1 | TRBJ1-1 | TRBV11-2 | TGTGCCAGCAGCTTAGGGGACAGGGGGAACACTGAAGCTTTCTTT | CASSLGDRGNTEAFF
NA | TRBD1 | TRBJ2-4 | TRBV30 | TGTGCCTGGAGTGTACGGGGGACAGGGAATGTAAAAAACATTCAGTACTTC | CAWSVRGTGNVKNIQYF
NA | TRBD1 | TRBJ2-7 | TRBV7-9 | TGTGCCAGCAGCCCCCCCGGGACAGGGACGTACGAGCAGTACTTC | CASSPPGTGTYEQYF
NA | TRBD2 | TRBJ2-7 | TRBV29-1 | TGCAGCGTTGACGGACTAGCGGGAGACAACGAGCAGTACTTC | CSVDGLAGDNEQYF
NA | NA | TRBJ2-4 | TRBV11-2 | TGTGCCAGCAGCTTAGTCACCTCCAGGGACATTCAGTACTTC | CASSLVTSRDIQYF
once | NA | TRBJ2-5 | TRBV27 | TGTGCCAGCAGATCTTGGGGGCAAGGGGAGACCCAGTACTTC | CASRSWGQGETQYF
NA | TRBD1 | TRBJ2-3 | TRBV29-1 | TGCAGCGTTGACGTGGGGACAGCATTCACAGATACGCAGTATTTT | CSVDVGTAFTDTQYF
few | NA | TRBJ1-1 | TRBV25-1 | TGTGCCAGCGGATCCGGACATAGGGACACTGAAGCTTTCTTT | CASGSGHRDTEAFF
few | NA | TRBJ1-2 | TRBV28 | TGTGCCAGCAGTTTATCAACAGAGAACTATGGCTACACCTTC | CASSLSTENYGYTF
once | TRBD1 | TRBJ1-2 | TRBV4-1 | TGCGCCAGCAGCAGCCTTGAGGGACAGGGGGGCTATGGCTACACCTTC | CASSSLEGQGGYGYTF
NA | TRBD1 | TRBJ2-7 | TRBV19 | TGTGCCAGTTGGGACAGGGGCTACGAGCAGTACTTC | CASWDRGYEQYF
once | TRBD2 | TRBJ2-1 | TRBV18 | TGTGCCAGCTCACCACCGGGGGGAGGGGCTTACAATGAGCAGTTCTTC | CASSPPGGGAYNEQFF
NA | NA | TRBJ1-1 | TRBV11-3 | TGTGCCAGCAGCTCCCCGGAGGCGAACACTGAAGCTTTCTTT | CASSSPEANTEAFF
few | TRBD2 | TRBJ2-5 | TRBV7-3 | TGTGCCAGCAGCTTATCGGGAGGGGGGACCCAGTACTTC | CASSLSGGGTQYF
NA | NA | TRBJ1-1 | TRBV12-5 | TGTGCTAGTGGCCCATCACCCGCCCCACAGGGTGAAGCTTTCTTT | CASGPSPAPQGEAFF
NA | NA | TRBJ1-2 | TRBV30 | TGTGCCTGGAGAACGGGGAGGAGCTATGGCTACACCTTC | CAWRTGRSYGYTF
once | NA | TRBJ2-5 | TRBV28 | TGTGCCACCAACAGGCGGCCGGTTCAAGAGACCCAGTACTTC | CATNRRPVQETQYF
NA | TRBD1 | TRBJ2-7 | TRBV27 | TGTGCCAGCAGGAGATCCACCGGGACAGGGCGAACCTACGAGCAGTACTTC | CASRRSTGTGRTYEQYF